Sequencing of this TCR beta chain was carried out in a study of blood T cell repertoires in COVID-19. In the study overall: Samples came from the United States, Italy and Spain, spanning acute and convalescent COVID-19. In each case, the material was cDNA or gDNA derived from T cells, B-cell-depleted T cells, or PBMCs.

Germline V gives CDR1 SGHVS, CDR2 FQNEAQ. Trimming shortened V by 5 bases and J by 9 bases, and 20 bases separated the two germline ends. The CDR3 is made up of 15 amino acids. Per the authors' pipeline: Reference gene primer amplification in the assay estimated nucleated cell counts. Only in-frame clones appear in the TCRdb table, and some are missing; sequencing was by immunoSEQ multiplex PCR. D and trimming were read from the DNA, whereas the V and J calls and clone size are those reported in that table. The data hold 310,000 or so clones, with 89% observed a single time. The sequenced sample was peripheral blood. This sequence originates from a man in his late teens or twenties who had recovered from COVID-19. The V call is TRBV7-8, the J call TRBJ1-5, with D possibly TRBD1 on 6 matching bases. CDR3: CASSEAQGVGLPQHF. For the CDR3, the DNA is TGTGCCAGCAGCGAGGCACAGGGAGTGGGTTTGCCCCAGCATTTT.